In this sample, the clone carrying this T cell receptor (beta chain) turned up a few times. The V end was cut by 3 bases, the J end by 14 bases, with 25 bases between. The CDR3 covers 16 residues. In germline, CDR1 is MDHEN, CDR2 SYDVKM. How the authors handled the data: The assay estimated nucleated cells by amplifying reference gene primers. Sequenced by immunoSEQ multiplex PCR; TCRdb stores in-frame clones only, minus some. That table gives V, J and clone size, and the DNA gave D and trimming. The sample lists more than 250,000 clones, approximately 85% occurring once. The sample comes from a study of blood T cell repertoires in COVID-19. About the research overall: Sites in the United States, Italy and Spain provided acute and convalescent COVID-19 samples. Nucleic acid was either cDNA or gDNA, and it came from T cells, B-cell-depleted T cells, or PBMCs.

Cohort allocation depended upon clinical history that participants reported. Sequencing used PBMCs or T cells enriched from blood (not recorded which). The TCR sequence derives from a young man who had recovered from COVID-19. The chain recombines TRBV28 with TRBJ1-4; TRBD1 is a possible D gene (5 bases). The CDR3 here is CASSFPHMVGWGGLFF. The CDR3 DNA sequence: TGTGCCAGCAGTTTCCCCCACATGGTGGGGTGGGGGGGGCTGTTTTTT.